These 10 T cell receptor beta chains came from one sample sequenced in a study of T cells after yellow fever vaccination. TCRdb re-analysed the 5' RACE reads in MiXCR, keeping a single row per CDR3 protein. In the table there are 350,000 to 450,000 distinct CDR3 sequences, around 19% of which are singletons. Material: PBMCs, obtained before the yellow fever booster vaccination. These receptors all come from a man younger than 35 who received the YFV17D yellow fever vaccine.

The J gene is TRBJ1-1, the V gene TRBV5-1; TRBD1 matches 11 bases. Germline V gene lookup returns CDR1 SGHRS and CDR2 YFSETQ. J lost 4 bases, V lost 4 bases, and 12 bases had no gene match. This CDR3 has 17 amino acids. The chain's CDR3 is CASSGRDRGTEGTEAFF. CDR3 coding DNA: TGCGCCAGCAGCGGCCGGGACAGGGGGACTGAGGGCACTGAAGCTTTCTTT.

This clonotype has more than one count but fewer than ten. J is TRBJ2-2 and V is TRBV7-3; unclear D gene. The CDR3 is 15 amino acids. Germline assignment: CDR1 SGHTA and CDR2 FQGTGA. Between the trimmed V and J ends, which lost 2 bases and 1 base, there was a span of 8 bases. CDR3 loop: CASSLGPLNTGELFF. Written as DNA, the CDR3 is TGTGCCAGCAGCTTAGGGCCCCTGAACACCGGGGAGCTGTTTTTT.

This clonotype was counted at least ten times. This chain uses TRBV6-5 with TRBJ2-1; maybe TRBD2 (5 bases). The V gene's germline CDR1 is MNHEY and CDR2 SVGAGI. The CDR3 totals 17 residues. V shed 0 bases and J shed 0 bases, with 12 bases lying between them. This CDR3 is CASSYSSWAGSYNEQFF. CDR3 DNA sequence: TGTGCCAGCAGTTACTCGAGTTGGGCGGGCTCCTACAATGAGCAGTTCTTC.

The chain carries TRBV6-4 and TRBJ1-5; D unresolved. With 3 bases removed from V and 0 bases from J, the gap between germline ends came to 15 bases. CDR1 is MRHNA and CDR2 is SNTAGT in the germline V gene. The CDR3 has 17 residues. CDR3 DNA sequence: TGTGCCAGCAGTGAATCGGAGCGACCTTATAGCAATCAGCCCCAGCATTTT. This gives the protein CASSESERPYSNQPQHF.

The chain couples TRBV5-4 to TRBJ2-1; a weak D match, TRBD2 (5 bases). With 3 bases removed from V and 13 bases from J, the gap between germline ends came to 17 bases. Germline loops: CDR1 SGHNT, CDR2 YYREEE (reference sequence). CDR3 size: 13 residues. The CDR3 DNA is TGTGCCAGCAGCTCCCCCGGACTCCCAGGTCAGTTCTTC. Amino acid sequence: CASSSPGLPGQFF.

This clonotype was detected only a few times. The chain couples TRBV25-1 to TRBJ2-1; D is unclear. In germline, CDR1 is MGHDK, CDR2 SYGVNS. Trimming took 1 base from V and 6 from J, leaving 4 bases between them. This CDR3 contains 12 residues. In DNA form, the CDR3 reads TGTGCCAGCAGTGAATTTACCAATGAGCAGTTCTTC. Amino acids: CASSEFTNEQFF.

The CDR3 DNA reads as TGTGCCAGCAGCTTAAACTCTCTCGCCCGGGGTAGGCATGAGCAGTTCTTC. This encodes CASSLNSLARGRHEQFF. The chain uses TRBV7-3 and TRBJ2-1, with a possible D match to TRBD2 (5 bases). Germline V CDR1 and CDR2: SGHTA, FQGTGA. The CDR3 is 17 residues long. Between the trimmed V and J ends, which lost 1 base and 8 bases, there was a span of 21 bases.

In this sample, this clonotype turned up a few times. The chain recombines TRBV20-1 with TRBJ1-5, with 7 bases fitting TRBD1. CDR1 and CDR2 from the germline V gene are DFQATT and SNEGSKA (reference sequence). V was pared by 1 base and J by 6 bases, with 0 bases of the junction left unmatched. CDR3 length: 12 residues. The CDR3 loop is CSARGQGQPQHF. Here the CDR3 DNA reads TGCAGTGCTAGAGGACAGGGTCAGCCCCAGCATTTT.

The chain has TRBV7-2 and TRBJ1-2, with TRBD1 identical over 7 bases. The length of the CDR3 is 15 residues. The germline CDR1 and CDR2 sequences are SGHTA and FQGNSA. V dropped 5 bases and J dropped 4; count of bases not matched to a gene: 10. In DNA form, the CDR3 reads TGTGCCAGCAGCCCCCGGAGGGGGCGCCCCTATGGCTACACCTTC. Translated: CASSPRRGRPYGYTF.

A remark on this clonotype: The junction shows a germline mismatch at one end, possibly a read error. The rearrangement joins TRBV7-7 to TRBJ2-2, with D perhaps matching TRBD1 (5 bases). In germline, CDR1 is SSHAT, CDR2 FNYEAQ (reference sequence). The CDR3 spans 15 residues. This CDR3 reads CASSQSRGTTGELFF. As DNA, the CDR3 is TGTGCTAGCAGTCAAAGTAGGGGTACCACCGGGGAGCTGTTTTTT.